These 6 T cell receptor beta chains came from one sample sequenced in a study of blood T cell repertoires in COVID-19. Sequenced by immunoSEQ multiplex PCR; TCRdb stores in-frame clones only, minus some. The sample carries 140,000 or so clones, 84% recorded once. Sequenced input: peripheral blood. Receptors originate from a human donor in a cohort sampled during active COVID-19.

The gene calls are TRBV15 and TRBJ2-7; 7 bases line up with TRBD1. This CDR3 is built from 14 residues. J was trimmed by 6 bases and V by 2 bases; bases with no gene match: 7. The V gene's germline CDR1 is LNHNV and CDR2 YYDKDF (reference sequence). The CDR3 DNA follows: TGTGCCACCAGCAGACCGGTGACAGGGAGCGAGCAGTACTTC. Translated: CATSRPVTGSEQYF.

The CDR3 region has the DNA TGTGCCAGCAGTGGACTAGCGGGGGGGAGATACAATGAGCAGTTCTTC. Protein product: CASSGLAGGRYNEQFF. The V gene is TRBV2, the J gene TRBJ2-1; 14 nucleotides agree with TRBD2. The CDR3 has 16 amino acids. Trimming took 4 bases from V and 4 from J; bases not matched to a gene: 3. Looked up from germline, CDR1 is SNHLY and CDR2 is FYNNEI.

The chain is built from TRBV7-6 and TRBJ2-7; a weak D match, TRBD1 (6 bases). Trimming took 1 base from V and 2 from J, leaving 12 bases between them. The V gene's germline CDR1 is SGHVS and CDR2 FNYEAQ. This CDR3 is 15 amino acids long. The CDR3 nucleotides are TGTGCCAGCAGCTTAGGGGGACAATCAGCCTACGAGCAGTACTTC. Translating gives CASSLGGQSAYEQYF.

The chain employs TRBV2 and TRBJ2-5; D may be TRBD2 (5 bases). Trimming cost V 4 bases and J 5 bases, with 11 bases left between them. Germline V lookup: CDR1 SNHLY, CDR2 FYNNEI. The length of the CDR3 is 13 residues. The CDR3 nucleotides are TGTGCCAGCAGTGCCTCCGAGGGTGAGACCCAGTACTTC. Translation: CASSASEGETQYF.

The J gene is TRBJ2-6, the V gene TRBV5-1; D is unclear. Germline CDR1 and CDR2: SGHRS and YFSETQ. The CDR3 loop spans 16 amino acids. V shed 3 bases and J shed 1 base, with 11 bases lying between them. In DNA, the CDR3 is TGCGCCAGCAGCTCCCTTTTCCGGTCTGGGGCCAACGTCCTGACTTTC. It is translated as CASSSLFRSGANVLTF. Full variable domain (missing parts from reference TRBV5-1 and TRBJ2-6): KAGVTQTPRYLIKTRGQQVTLSCSPISGHRSVSWYQQTPGQGLQFLFEYFSETQRNKGNFPGRFSGRQFSNSRSEMNVSTLELGDSALYLCASSSLFRSGANVLTFGAGSRLTVL.

The chain uses TRBV5-1 and TRBJ2-1, with D uncertain. Trimming took off 7 bases at V and 4 bases at J, with 12 bases between the two ends. CDR1 SGHRS and CDR2 YFSETQ come from the germline V gene. This CDR3 is 13 amino acids long. CDR3 protein: CASGDVTYNEQFF. As DNA, the CDR3 is TGCGCCAGCGGAGACGTCACATACAATGAGCAGTTCTTC. The entire variable domain, with the rest obtained from reference TRBV5-1 and TRBJ2-1, is as follows: KAGVTQTPRYLIKTRGQQVTLSCSPISGHRSVSWYQQTPGQGLQFLFEYFSETQRNKGNFPGRFSGRQFSNSRSEMNVSTLELGDSALYLCASGDVTYNEQFFGPGTRLTVL.